Here is one T cell receptor beta chain with its context. Profiled with immunoSEQ multiplex PCR; TCRdb holds only in-frame clones, not every one. Here the sample spans 140,000 or so clones, 75% to 90% being singletons. The data belong to a study of blood T cell repertoires in COVID-19. Study-wide context: Nucleic acid was either cDNA or gDNA, and it came from T cells, B-cell-depleted T cells, or PBMCs.

Trimming took 1 base from V and 4 from J; bases not matched to a gene: 8. The germline V gene has CDR1 LGHDT and CDR2 YNNKEL (reference sequence). This CDR3 has 16 residues. The gene calls are TRBV3-1 (or the pseudogene TRBV3-2) and TRBJ2-3; TRBD2 aligns across 7 bases. The source is a woman between 55 and 75 years old with active COVID-19. Input material: peripheral blood. This CDR3 reads CASSQVAGEGADTQYF. The CDR3, as DNA: TGTGCCAGCAGCCAAGTCGCGGGAGAAGGAGCAGATACGCAGTATTTT.